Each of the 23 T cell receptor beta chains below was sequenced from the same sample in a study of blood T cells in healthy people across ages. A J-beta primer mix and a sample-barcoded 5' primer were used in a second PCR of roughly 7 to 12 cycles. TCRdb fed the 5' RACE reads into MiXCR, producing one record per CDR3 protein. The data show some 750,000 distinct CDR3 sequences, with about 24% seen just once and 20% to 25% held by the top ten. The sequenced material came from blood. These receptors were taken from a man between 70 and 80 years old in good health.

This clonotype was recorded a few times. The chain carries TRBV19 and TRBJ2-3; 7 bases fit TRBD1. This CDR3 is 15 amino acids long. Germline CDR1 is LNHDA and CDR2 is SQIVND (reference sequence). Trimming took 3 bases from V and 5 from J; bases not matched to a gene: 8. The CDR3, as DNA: TGTGCCAGTAGTATCCAAGAGGGGGCGGTAGATACGCAGTATTTT. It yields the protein CASSIQEGAVDTQYF. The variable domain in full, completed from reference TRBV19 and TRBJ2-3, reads DGGITQSPKYLFRKEGQNVTLSCEQNLNHDAMYWYRQDPGQGLRLIYYSQIVNDFQKGDIAEGYSVSREKKESFPLTVTSAQKNPTAFYLCASSIQEGAVDTQYFGPGTRLTVL.

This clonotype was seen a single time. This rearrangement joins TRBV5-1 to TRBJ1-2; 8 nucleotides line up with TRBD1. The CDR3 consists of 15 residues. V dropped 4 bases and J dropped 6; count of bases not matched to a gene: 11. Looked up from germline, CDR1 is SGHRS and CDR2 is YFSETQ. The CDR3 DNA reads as TGCGCCAGCAGCCCTGGACAGGGTGTTTTGGATGGCTACACCTTC. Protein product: CASSPGQGVLDGYTF.

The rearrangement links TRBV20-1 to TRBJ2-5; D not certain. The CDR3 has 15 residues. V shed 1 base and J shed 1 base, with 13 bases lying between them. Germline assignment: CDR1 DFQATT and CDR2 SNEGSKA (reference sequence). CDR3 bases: TGCAGTGCTAGAGGGCCGAGCGCGCCCCAAGAGACCCAGTACTTC. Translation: CSARGPSAPQETQYF.

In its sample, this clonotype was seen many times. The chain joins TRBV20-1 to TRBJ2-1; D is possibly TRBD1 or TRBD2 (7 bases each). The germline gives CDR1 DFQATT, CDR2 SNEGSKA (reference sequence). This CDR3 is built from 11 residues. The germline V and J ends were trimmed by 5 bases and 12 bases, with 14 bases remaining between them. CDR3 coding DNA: TGCAGTGCTCCCAGGGGGGGCGCGCAGTTCTTC. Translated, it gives CSAPRGGAQFF.

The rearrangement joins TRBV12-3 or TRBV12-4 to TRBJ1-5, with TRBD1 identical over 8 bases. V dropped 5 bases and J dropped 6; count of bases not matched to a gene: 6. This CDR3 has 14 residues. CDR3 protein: CASSRQGFGQPQHF. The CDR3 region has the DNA TGTGCCAGCAGTAGACAGGGGTTTGGTCAGCCCCAGCATTTT.

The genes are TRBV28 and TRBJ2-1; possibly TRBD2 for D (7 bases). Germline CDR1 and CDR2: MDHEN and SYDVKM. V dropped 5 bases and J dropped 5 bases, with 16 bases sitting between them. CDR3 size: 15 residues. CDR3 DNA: TGTGCCAGCAGTATTCCCCGGGGGGCCGACAATGAGCAGTTCTTC. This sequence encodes CASSIPRGADNEQFF.

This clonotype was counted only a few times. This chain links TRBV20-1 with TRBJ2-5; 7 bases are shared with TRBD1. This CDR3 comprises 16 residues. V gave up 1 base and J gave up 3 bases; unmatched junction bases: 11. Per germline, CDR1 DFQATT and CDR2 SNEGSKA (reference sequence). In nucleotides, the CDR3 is TGCAGTGCTAGAGGACCCTGGGACAGAAATAAAGAGACCCAGTACTTC. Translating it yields CSARGPWDRNKETQYF.

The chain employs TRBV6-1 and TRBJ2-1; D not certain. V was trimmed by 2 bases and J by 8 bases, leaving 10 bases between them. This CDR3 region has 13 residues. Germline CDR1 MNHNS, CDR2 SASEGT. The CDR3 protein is CASSERPEDEQFF. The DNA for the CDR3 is TGTGCCAGCAGTGAACGGCCCGAGGATGAGCAGTTCTTC.

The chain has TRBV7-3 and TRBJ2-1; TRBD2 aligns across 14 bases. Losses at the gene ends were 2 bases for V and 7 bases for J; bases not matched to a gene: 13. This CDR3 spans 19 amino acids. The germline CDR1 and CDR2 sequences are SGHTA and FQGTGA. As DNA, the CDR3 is TGTGCCAGCAGCTTATGGTACTCACCGGGACTAGCGGGAGAAAATGAGCAGTTCTTC. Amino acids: CASSLWYSPGLAGENEQFF.

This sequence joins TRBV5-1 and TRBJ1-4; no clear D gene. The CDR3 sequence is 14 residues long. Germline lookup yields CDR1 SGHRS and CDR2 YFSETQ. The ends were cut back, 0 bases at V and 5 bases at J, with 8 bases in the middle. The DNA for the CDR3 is TGCGCCAGCAGCTTGGAAGGACGGAATGAAAAACTGTTTTTT. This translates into CASSLEGRNEKLFF.

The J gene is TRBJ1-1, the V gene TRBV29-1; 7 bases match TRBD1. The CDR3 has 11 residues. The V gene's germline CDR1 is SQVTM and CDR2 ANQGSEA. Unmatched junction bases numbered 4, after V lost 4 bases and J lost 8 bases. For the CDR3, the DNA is TGCAGCGTTGTCGAGGGACAGGAAGCTTTCTTT. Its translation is CSVVEGQEAFF.

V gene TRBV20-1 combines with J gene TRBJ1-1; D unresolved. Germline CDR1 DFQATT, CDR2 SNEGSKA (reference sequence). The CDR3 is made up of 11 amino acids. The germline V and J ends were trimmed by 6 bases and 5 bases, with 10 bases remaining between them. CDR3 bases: TGCAGTGCCCCCGGCATTACTGAAGCTTTCTTT. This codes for CSAPGITEAFF.

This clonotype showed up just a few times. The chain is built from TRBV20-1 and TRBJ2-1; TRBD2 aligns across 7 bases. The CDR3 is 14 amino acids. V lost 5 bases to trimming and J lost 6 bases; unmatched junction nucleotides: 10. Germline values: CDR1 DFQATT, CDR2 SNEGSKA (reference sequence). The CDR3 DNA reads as TGCAGTGCTTCCCCCGGGAGGATGGTCAATGAGCAGTTCTTC. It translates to CSASPGRMVNEQFF.

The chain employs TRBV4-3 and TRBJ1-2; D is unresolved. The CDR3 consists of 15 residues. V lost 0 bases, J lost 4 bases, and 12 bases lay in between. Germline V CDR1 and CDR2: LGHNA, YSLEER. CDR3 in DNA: TGCGCCAGCAGCCAAGAGAGTCGTGGCTTCTATGGCTACACCTTC. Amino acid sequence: CASSQESRGFYGYTF.

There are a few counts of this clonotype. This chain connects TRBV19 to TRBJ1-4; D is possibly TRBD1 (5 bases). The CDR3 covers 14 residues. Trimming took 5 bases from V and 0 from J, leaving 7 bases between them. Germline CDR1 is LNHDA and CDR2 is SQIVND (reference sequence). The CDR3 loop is CASSQQATNEKLFF. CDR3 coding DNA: TGTGCCAGTAGTCAACAGGCAACTAATGAAAAACTGTTTTTT.

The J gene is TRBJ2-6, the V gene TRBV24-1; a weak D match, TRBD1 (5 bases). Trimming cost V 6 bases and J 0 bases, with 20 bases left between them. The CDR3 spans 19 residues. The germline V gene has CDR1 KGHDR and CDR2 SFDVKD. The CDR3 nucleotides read TGTGCCACCAGTCTTTCGTCAGGGAACCCTTTCTCTGGGGCCAACGTCCTGACTTTC. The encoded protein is CATSLSSGNPFSGANVLTF.

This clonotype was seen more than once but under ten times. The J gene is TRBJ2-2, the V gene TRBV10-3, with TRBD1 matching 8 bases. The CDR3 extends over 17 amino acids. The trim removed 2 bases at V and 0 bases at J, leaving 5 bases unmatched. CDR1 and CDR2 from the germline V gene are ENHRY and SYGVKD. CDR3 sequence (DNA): TGTGCCATCAGTGAGAGGCAGGGGGCCGCGAACACCGGGGAGCTGTTTTTT. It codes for CAISERQGAANTGELFF.

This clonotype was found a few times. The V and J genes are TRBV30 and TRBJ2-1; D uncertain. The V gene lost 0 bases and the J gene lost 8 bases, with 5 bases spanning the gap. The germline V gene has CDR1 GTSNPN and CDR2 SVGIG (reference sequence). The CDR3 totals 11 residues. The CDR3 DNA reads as TGTGCCTGGAGTGTTTGGGATGAGCAGTTCTTC. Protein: CAWSVWDEQFF.

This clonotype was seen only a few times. The CDR3 spells CSARPHLPGGGTEAFF. Here the CDR3 DNA reads TGCAGTGCTAGACCACATCTCCCAGGGGGAGGCACTGAAGCTTTCTTT. V usage is TRBV20-1 and J usage is TRBJ1-1; 7 positions agree with TRBD1. The CDR3 consists of 16 residues. The germline V gene has CDR1 DFQATT and CDR2 SNEGSKA (reference sequence). V was pared by 2 bases and J by 4 bases, with 13 bases of the junction left unmatched.

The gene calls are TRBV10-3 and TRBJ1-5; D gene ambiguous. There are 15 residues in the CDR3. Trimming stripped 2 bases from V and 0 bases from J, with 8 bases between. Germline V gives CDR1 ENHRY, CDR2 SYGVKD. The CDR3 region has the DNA TGTGCCATCAGTGAGGGTCCAGATAGCAATCAGCCCCAGCATTTT. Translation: CAISEGPDSNQPQHF.

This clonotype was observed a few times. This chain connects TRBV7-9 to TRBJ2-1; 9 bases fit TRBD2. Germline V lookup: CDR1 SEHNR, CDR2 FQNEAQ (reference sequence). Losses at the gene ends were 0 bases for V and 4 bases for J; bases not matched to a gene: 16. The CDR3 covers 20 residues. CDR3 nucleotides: TGTGCCAGCAGCTTAGCTGCCCTTGGTAGCGGGGGATTAGGTTACAATGAGCAGTTCTTC. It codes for CASSLAALGSGGLGYNEQFF.

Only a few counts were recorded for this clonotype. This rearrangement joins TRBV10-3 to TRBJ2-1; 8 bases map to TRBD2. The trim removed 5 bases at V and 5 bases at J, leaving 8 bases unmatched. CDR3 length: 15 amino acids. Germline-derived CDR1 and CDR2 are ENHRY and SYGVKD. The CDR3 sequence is CAISPRTSQDNEQFF. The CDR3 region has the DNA TGTGCCATCAGTCCTAGGACTAGCCAAGACAATGAGCAGTTCTTC.

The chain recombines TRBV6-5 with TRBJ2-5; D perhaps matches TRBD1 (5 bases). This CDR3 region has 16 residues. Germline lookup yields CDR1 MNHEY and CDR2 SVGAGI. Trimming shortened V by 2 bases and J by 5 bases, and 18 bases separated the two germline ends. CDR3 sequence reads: CASSYGFKGRGETQYF. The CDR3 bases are TGTGCCAGCAGTTACGGCTTTAAGGGGCGCGGCGAGACCCAGTACTTC.